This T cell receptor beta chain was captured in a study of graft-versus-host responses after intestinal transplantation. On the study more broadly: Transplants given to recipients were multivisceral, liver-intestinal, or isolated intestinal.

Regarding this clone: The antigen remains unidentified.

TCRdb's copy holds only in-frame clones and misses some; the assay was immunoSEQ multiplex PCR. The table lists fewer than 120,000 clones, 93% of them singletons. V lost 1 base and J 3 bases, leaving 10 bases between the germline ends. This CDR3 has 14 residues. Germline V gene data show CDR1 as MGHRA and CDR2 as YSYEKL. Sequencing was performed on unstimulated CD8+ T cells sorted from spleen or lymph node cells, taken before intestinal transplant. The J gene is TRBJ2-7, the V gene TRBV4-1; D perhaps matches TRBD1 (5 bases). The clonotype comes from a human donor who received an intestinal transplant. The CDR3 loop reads CASSQGSGLYEQYF. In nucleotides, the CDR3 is TGCGCCAGCAGCCAAGGGTCAGGGCTCTACGAGCAGTACTTC.